This passage covers 11 T cell receptor beta chains from one sample sequenced in a study of OX40 agonist ivuxolimab in advanced cancers. Repertoires were generated with immunoSEQ multiplex PCR, while TCRdb's copy carries only in-frame clones and drops some. The sample contains 28,000 or so clones, roughly 84% of which appear only once. The sample consisted of CD4+ or CD8+ T cells sorted from blood, taken in a trial of the OX40 agonist ivuxolimab. The receptors shown here come from an adult with an advanced solid tumor such as melanoma, head and neck, liver or kidney cancer.

V gene TRBV7-9 combines with J gene TRBJ1-1; D might be TRBD1 (6 bases). Looked up from germline, CDR1 is SEHNR and CDR2 is FQNEAQ (reference sequence). Trimming took 5 bases from V and 2 from J, leaving 9 bases between them. The CDR3 has 13 residues. The CDR3 DNA sequence: TGTGCCAGCAGCGGGACAATAAACACTGAAGCTTTCTTT. Translated, it gives CASSGTINTEAFF.

This chain joins TRBV13 and TRBJ2-7, with 8 bases fitting TRBD2. This CDR3 is 16 amino acids long. Trimming removed 5 bases from V and 5 bases from J; junction bases left unmatched: 14. CDR1 is PRHDT, CDR2 FYEKMQ, per germline (reference sequence). CDR3 region: CASSPPGSGSEDEQYF. DNA for the CDR3: TGTGCCAGCAGCCCCCCTGGGAGCGGGAGTGAGGACGAGCAGTACTTC.

CDR3 amino acids: CASSQYSPSRAFF. The CDR3 DNA is TGCGCCAGCAGCCAATACAGTCCCTCGAGAGCTTTCTTT. The rearrangement joins TRBV4-1 to TRBJ1-1; the D is unclear. The CDR3 runs to 13 residues. V was clipped by 2 bases and J by 10 bases, with 14 bases between them. CDR1 and CDR2 (germline): MGHRA, YSYEKL.

The chain carries TRBV27 and TRBJ1-1, with D possibly TRBD1 on 6 matching bases. Trimming took 6 bases from V and 4 from J, leaving 15 bases between them. The CDR3 runs to 14 residues. Germline CDR1 reads MNHEY; CDR2 reads SMNVEV (reference sequence). Here the CDR3 DNA reads TGTGCCAGCAGCCCGGGGGGCAGTACCACTGAAGCTTTCTTT. Its protein is CASSPGGSTTEAFF.

V usage is TRBV15 and J usage is TRBJ2-7; 11 bases are shared with TRBD2. In germline, CDR1 is LNHNV, CDR2 YYDKDF (reference sequence). J lost 3 bases, V lost 3 bases, and 10 bases had no gene match. CDR3 length: 17 amino acids. The CDR3 is CATSSLVSGRAIYEQYF. The CDR3 DNA sequence: TGTGCCACCAGCAGTCTCGTTAGCGGGAGGGCCATCTACGAGCAGTACTTC.

The chain has TRBV14 and TRBJ2-1; TRBD1 agrees at 8 bases. Germline V gene data show CDR1 as SGHDN and CDR2 as FVKESK. The CDR3 extends over 18 amino acids. Trimming removed 0 bases from V and 7 bases from J; junction bases left unmatched: 14. CDR3 sequence reads: CASSQELPWDRYSNEQFF. The CDR3 DNA follows: TGTGCCAGCAGCCAAGAGTTGCCGTGGGACAGGTATAGTAATGAGCAGTTCTTC. Full variable domain (missing parts from reference TRBV14 and TRBJ2-1): EAGVTQFPSHSVIEKGQTVTLRCDPISGHDNLYWYRRVMGKEIKFLLHFVKESKQDESGMPNNRFLAERTGGTYSTLKVQPAELEDSGVYFCASSQELPWDRYSNEQFFGPGTRLTVL.

The chain recombines TRBV2 with TRBJ2-4; D unclear. The germline V gene has CDR1 SNHLY and CDR2 FYNNEI. The V gene lost 2 bases and the J gene lost 8 bases, with 7 bases spanning the gap. The CDR3 has 12 amino acids. CDR3 sequence reads: CASSEYQDIQYF. CDR3 nucleotides: TGTGCCAGCAGTGAATATCAGGACATTCAGTACTTC.

This chain joins TRBV28 and TRBJ2-7; a possible D gene is TRBD2 (7 bases). This CDR3 is 16 amino acids long. The germline V gene has CDR1 MDHEN and CDR2 SYDVKM. V gave up 3 bases and J gave up 4 bases, with 19 bases separating them. Here the CDR3 DNA reads TGTGCCAGCAGTTTGGACCCCAGGCGGGGGCTGTACGAGCAGTACTTC. Its translation: CASSLDPRRGLYEQYF.

The V and J genes are TRBV27 and TRBJ2-7; 9 bases align to TRBD2. Trimming at V came to 5 bases and at J to 4 bases, leaving 3 bases not matched to a gene. The CDR3 loop spans 13 amino acids. Germline values: CDR1 MNHEY, CDR2 SMNVEV (reference sequence). The CDR3 coding sequence is TGTGCCAGCAGTCTGGGACTAGCTTACGAGCAGTACTTC. Protein: CASSLGLAYEQYF.

The count of this clone is one. CDR3 in amino acids: CASSADRGIETQYF. CDR3 nucleotides: TGTGCCAGCAGCGCCGACAGGGGCATAGAGACCCAGTACTTC. V and J are TRBV7-6 and TRBJ2-5, with 8 bases aligning to TRBD1. In germline, CDR1 is SGHVS, CDR2 FNYEAQ. V trimming: 5 bases; J trimming: 4 bases; junction bases outside the gene matches: 6. There are 14 residues in the CDR3. The entire variable domain, with the rest obtained from reference TRBV7-6 and TRBJ2-5, is as follows: GAGVSQSPRYKVTKRGQDVALRCDPISGHVSLYWYRQALGQGPEFLTYFNYEAQQDKSGLPNDRFSAERPEGSISTLTIQRTEQRDSAMYRCASSADRGIETQYFGPGTRLLVL.

The genes are TRBV9 and TRBJ2-7; 7 bases are a match to TRBD2. Per the germline V gene, CDR1 is SGDLS and CDR2 is YYNGEE. This CDR3 has 17 residues. J lost 2 bases, V lost 2 bases, and 13 bases had no gene match. CDR3 nucleotides: TGTGCCAGCAGCGTCGGGCTAGCGGAGATATTTCCCTACGAGCAGTACTTC. It yields the protein CASSVGLAEIFPYEQYF. Looking up the rest from reference TRBV9 and TRBJ2-7 gives the full variable domain: DSGVTQTPKHLITATGQRVTLRCSPRSGDLSVYWYQQSLDQGLQFLIQYYNGEERAKGNILERFSAQQFPDLHSELNLSSLELGDSALYFCASSVGLAEIFPYEQYFGPGTRLTVT.